This T cell receptor beta chain is drawn from a study of blood T cell repertoires in COVID-19. Sequenced by immunoSEQ multiplex PCR; TCRdb stores in-frame clones only, minus some. The sample has 310,000 or so clones; about 87% are singletons. Germline V gene data show CDR1 as SGHNT and CDR2 as YENEEA. The CDR3 runs to 16 residues. V lost 5 bases and J lost 0; bases outside the gene matches: 6. Sequenced sample: PBMCs or T cells enriched from blood (not recorded which). The rearrangement links TRBV11-3 to TRBJ2-1; 8 nucleotides agree with TRBD2. This TCR was recovered from a woman under 30 who had recovered from COVID-19. CDR3 sequence (DNA): TGTGCCAGCAGCCACCGGGGGGGTAGCTCCTACAATGAGCAGTTCTTC. Its protein is CASSHRGGSSYNEQFF.